This T cell receptor (beta chain) came from a study of regulatory T cells in long-lasting Graves disease. The study's findings and limits: Authors noted too few samples as a limitation. Between persistent patients, roughly 2,600 public clonotypes were shared, exceeding the approximately 900 shared between new patients.

Germline assignment: CDR1 MDHEN and CDR2 SYDVKM. The germline V and J ends were trimmed by 6 bases and 2 bases, with 17 bases remaining between them. The CDR3 sequence is 16 residues long. This clonotype was counted between two and nine times. The antigen remains undetermined. The time point denotes: persistent/refractory GD, antithyroid drugs over 5 years with positive TRAb. Making the TCR library involved RNA that had been extracted from PBMCs. Through Arm-PCR of CDR3 regions and iRepertoire HTBI primers, TCR beta libraries were built. As handled by the study authors: Throughout the samples, researchers identified 50 to 75 TRBV and approximately 15 TRBJ segments. TCRdb re-derived calls from the multiplex PCR reads in MiXCR, one entry per CDR3 protein. V and J calls and clone size were set by TCRdb, not the authors. The data contain 700,000 or so distinct CDR3 sequences, around 30% of them singletons.

The chain uses TRBV28 and TRBJ1-5, with D maybe TRBD1 (5 bases). The sequencing here drew on peripheral blood mononuclear cells (PBMCs), taken when the disease was refractory, from a patient treated with antithyroid drugs. This clonotype was obtained from a female donor with Graves disease. The CDR3 sequence is CASRQVGVGGNQPQHF. The CDR3 DNA sequence: TGTGCCAGCAGACAAGTAGGGGTGGGTGGCAATCAGCCCCAGCATTTT. Supplemented by reference TRBV28 and TRBJ1-5, the full variable domain reads DVKVTQSSRYLVKRTGEKVFLECVQDMDHENMFWYRQDPGLGLRLIYFSYDVKMKEKGDIPEGYSVSREKKERFSLILESASTNQTSMYLCASRQVGVGGNQPQHFGDGTRLSIL.